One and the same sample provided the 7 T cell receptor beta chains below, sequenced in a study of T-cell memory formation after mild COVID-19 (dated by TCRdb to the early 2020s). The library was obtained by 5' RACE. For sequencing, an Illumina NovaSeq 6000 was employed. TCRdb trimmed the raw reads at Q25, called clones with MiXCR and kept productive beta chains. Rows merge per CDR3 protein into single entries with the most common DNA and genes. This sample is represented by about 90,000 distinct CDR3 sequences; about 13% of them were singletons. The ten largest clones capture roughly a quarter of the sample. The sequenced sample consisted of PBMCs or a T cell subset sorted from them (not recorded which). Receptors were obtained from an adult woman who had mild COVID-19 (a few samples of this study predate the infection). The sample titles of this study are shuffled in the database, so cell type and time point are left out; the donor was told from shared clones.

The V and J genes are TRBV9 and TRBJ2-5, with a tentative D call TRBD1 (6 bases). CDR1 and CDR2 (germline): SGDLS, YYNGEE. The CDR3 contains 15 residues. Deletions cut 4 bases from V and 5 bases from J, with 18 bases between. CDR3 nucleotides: TGTGCCAGCAGCCCAGGGGTCAGGGCCAGGGAGACCCAGTACTTC. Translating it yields CASSPGVRARETQYF.

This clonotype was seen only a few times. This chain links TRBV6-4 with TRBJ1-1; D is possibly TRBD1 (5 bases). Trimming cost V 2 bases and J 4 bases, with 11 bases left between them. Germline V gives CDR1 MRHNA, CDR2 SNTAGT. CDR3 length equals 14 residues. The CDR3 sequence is CASSDGGFGTEAFF. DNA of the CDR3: TGTGCCAGCAGTGACGGGGGGTTCGGCACTGAAGCTTTCTTT.

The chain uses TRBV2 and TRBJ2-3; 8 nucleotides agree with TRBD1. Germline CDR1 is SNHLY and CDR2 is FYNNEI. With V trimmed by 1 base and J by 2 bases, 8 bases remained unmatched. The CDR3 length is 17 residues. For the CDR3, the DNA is TGTGCCAGCAGTGAAGAATGGCAGGGGGCGAACACAGATACGCAGTATTTT. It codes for CASSEEWQGANTDTQYF.

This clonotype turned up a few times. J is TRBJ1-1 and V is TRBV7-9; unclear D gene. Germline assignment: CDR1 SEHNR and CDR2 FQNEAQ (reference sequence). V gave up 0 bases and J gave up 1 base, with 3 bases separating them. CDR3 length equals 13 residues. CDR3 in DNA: TGTGCCAGCAGCTTAGCACAGAACACTGAAGCTTTCTTT. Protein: CASSLAQNTEAFF.

For the CDR3, the DNA is TGTGCCAGCAGTTCTAGCGGACGGATTAGACACTACGAGCAGTACTTC. Amino acids: CASSSSGRIRHYEQYF. The chain joins TRBV12-3 or TRBV12-4 to TRBJ2-7, with 7 bases fitting TRBD2. The V segment lost 4 bases and the J segment 3 bases; nucleotides outside the gene matches: 12. There are 16 residues in the CDR3.

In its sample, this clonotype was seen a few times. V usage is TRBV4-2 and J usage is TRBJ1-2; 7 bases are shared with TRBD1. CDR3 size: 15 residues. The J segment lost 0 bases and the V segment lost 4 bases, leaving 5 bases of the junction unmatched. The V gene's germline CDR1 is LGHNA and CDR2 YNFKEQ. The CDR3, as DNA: TGTGCCAGCAGCCCCCCGGGACAGTCTAACTATGGCTACACCTTC. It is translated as CASSPPGQSNYGYTF.

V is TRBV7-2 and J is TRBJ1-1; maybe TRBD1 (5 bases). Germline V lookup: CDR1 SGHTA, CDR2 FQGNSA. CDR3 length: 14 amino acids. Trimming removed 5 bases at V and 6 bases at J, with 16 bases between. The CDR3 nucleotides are TGTGCCAGCAGCCCCGCCCCAGGGCGGCCTGAAGCTTTCTTT. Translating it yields CASSPAPGRPEAFF. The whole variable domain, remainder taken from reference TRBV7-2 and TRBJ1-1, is GAGVSQSPSNKVTEKGKDVELRCDPISGHTALYWYRQSLGQGLEFLIYFQGNSAPDKSGLPSDRFSAERTGGSVSTLTIQRTQQEDSAVYLCASSPAPGRPEAFFGQGTRLTVV.